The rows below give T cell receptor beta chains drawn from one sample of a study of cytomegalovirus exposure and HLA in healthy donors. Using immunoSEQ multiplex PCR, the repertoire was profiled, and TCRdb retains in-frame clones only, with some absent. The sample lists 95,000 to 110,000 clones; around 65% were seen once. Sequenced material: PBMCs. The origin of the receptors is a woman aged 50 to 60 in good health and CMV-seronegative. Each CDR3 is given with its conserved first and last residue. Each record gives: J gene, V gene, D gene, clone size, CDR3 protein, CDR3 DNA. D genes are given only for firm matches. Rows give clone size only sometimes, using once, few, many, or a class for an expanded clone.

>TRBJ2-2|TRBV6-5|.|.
CASSYTVVTGELFF
TGTGCCAGCAGTTACACCGTAGTTACCGGGGAGCTGTTTTTT
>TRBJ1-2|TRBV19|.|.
CATHRVGYGYTF
TGTGCCACCCACAGGGTTGGCTATGGCTACACCTTC
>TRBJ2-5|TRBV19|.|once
CASSKFLSQGGRETQYF
TGTGCCAGTAGTAAATTCCTCTCCCAGGGGGGACGAGAGACCCAGTACTTC
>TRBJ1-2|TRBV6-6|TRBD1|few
CASSIGDRGDYGYTF
TGTGCCAGCAGTATTGGGGACAGGGGCGACTATGGCTACACCTTC
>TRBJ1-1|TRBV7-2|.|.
CASSLLFRNTEAFF
TGTGCCAGCAGCTTACTTTTCCGGAACACTGAAGCTTTCTTT
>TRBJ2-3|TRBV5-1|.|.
CASMEGASTDTQYF
TGCGCCAGCATGGAGGGAGCAAGCACAGATACGCAGTATTTT
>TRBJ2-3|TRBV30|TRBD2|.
CAWSPRLAGGWNTQYF
TGTGCCTGGAGCCCGAGACTAGCGGGGGGGTGGAATACGCAGTATTTT
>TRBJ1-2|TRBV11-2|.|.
CASSLSQGHGYTF
TGTGCCAGCAGCTTATCTCAGGGCCATGGCTACACCTTC
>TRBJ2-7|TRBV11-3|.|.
CASSPEGGSYEQYF
TGTGCCAGCAGCCCCGAGGGTGGATCCTACGAGCAGTACTTC
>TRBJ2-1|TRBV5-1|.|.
CASSSGTSLYNEQFF
TGCGCCAGCAGCTCGGGGACTTCACTCTACAATGAGCAGTTCTTC
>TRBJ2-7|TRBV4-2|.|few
CASSQQGPPSYEQYF
TGTGCCAGCAGCCAACAGGGGCCTCCTTCCTACGAGCAGTACTTC
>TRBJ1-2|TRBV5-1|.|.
CASNDQGNNYGYTF
TGCGCCAGCAACGATCAGGGAAATAACTATGGCTACACCTTC
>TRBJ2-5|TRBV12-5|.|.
CASGLVRGFQETQYF
TGTGCTAGTGGTTTGGTTAGGGGTTTCCAAGAGACCCAGTACTTC
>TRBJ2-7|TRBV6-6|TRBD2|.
CASSSTSGTDYGQYF
TGTGCCAGCAGTTCGACTAGCGGGACAGACTACGGGCAGTACTTC
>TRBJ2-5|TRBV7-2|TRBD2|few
CASSPRRLAGQETQYF
TGTGCCAGCAGCCCTCGCCGACTAGCGGGGCAAGAGACCCAGTACTTC
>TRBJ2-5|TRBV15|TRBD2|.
CATSRVRTSGGDVKETQYF
TGTGCCACCAGCAGAGTCAGGACTAGCGGGGGGGATGTTAAAGAGACCCAGTACTTC
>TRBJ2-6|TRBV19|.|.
CASSIGRLSGANVLTF
TGTGCCAGTAGTATTGGCAGACTCTCTGGGGCCAACGTCCTGACTTTC
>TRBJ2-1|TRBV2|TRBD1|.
CASSIQGAYNEQFF
TGTGCCAGCAGTATACAGGGGGCGTACAATGAGCAGTTCTTC
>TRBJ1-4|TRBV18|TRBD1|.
CASTSTGGYEKLFF
TGTGCCAGCACATCCACAGGGGGCTATGAAAAACTGTTTTTT
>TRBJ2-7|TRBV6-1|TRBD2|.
CASSLTSGTYEQYF
TGTGCCAGCAGTTTGACTAGCGGGACCTACGAGCAGTACTTC
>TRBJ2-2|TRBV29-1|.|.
CSVAQGSTGELFF
TGCAGCGTTGCTCAGGGGAGCACCGGGGAGCTGTTTTTT
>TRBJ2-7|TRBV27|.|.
CASSPLYRAITYEQYF
TGTGCCAGCAGTCCCCTATACAGGGCAATTACGTACGAGCAGTACTTC
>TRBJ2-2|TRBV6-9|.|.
CARGESGTGELFF
TGTGCCAGAGGGGAATCGGGCACCGGGGAGCTGTTTTTT
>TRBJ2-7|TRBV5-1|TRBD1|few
CASRPARDRSYEQYF
TGCGCCAGCAGACCAGCGAGGGACAGATCCTACGAGCAGTACTTC
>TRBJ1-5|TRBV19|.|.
CASSRQKDSNQPQHF
TGTGCCAGTAGTCGACAGAAGGATAGCAATCAGCCCCAGCATTTT
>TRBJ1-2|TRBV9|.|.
CASSADRNYGYTF
TGTGCCAGCAGCGCAGACAGGAACTATGGCTACACCTTC
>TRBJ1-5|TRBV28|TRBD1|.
CASSGTGAHQPQHF
TGTGCCAGCAGCGGGACAGGGGCTCATCAGCCCCAGCATTTT
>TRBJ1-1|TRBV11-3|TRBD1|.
CASSFVGQAVTEAFF
TGTGCCAGCAGCTTCGTTGGACAGGCAGTGACTGAAGCTTTCTTT
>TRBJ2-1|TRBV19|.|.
CASSMTGLLIGINEQFF
TGTGCCAGTAGTATGACGGGACTGCTTATAGGCATCAATGAGCAGTTCTTC
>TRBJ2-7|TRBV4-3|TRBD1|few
CASSQDRQGRYEQYF
TGCGCCAGCAGCCAAGACCGACAGGGGCGCTACGAGCAGTACTTC
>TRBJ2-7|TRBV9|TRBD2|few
CASSVAGGGEQYF
TGTGCCAGCAGCGTAGCGGGAGGGGGCGAGCAGTACTTC
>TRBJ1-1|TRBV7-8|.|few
CASSFIPRDTEAFF
TGTGCCAGCAGCTTTATTCCGAGGGACACTGAAGCTTTCTTT
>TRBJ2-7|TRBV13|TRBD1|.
CASSYRDREYEQYF
TGTGCCAGCAGCTACCGGGACAGGGAATACGAGCAGTACTTC
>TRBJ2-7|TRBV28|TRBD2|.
CASSFGREPLTGEQYF
TGTGCCAGCAGTTTTGGGCGGGAGCCCCTTACTGGCGAGCAGTACTTC
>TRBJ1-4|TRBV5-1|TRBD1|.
CASSVDRVNEKLFF
TGCGCCAGCAGCGTTGACAGGGTTAATGAAAAACTGTTTTTT
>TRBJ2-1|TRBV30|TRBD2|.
CASRRSPSGGPSSYNEQFF
TGTGCCTCACGGAGGAGTCCTAGCGGGGGGCCTAGCTCCTACAATGAGCAGTTCTTC
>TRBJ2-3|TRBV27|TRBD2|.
CASRDSGGGTDTQYF
TGTGCCAGCAGGGATAGCGGGGGCGGCACAGATACGCAGTATTTT
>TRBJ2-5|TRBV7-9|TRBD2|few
CASSDLSGGAETQYF
TGTGCCAGCAGCGACCTTAGCGGGGGGGCGGAGACCCAGTACTTC
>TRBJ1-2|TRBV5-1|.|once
CASSPGGVGYTF
TGCGCCAGCAGCCCGGGCGGGGTCGGCTACACCTTC
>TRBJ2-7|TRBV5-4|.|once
CASSLGQWEQYF
TGTGCCAGCAGCTTGGGACAGTGGGAGCAGTACTTC
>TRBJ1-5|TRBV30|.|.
CAWSSGIDQPQHF
TGTGCCTGGAGTTCAGGGATAGATCAGCCCCAGCATTTT
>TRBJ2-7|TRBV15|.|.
CATSRELPSYEQYF
TGTGCCACCAGCCGGGAATTGCCATCCTACGAGCAGTACTTC
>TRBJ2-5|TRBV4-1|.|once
CASSQESRFQETQYF
TGCGCCAGCAGCCAAGAATCGAGGTTCCAAGAGACCCAGTACTTC
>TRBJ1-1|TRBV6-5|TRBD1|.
CASSSRTGNTEAFF
TGTGCCAGCAGTTCCCGGACAGGCAACACTGAAGCTTTCTTT